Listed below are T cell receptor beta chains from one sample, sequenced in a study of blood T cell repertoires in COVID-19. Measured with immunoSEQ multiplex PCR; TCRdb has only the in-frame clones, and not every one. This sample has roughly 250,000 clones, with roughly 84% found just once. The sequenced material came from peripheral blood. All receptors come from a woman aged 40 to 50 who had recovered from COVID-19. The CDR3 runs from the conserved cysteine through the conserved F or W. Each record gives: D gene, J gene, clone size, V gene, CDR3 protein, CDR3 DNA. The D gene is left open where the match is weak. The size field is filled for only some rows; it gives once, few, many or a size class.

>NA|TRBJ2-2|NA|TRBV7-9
CASSLVVLGAGELFF
TGTGCCAGCAGCTTAGTGGTGCTAGGTGCCGGGGAGCTGTTTTTT
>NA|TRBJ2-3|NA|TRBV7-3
CASSLMTGYSTDTQYF
TGTGCCAGCAGCTTAATGACAGGCTATAGCACAGATACGCAGTATTTT
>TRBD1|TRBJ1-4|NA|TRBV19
CASSRTGGVGEKLFF
TGTGCCAGTAGTAGGACAGGGGGCGTCGGGGAAAAACTGTTTTTT
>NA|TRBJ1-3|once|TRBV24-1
CATRVGGRNSGNTIYF
TGTGCCACCAGAGTGGGGGGTAGGAACTCTGGAAACACCATATATTTT
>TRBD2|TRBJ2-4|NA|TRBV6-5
CASSYGAGGHGNIQYF
TGTGCCAGCAGTTACGGAGCGGGGGGGCACGGAAACATTCAGTACTTC
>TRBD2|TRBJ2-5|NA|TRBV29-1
CSVEGGAGGQETQYF
TGCAGCGTTGAAGGTGGAGCGGGGGGGCAGGAGACCCAGTACTTC
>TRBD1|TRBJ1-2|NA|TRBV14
CASSSRQGYGYTF
TGTGCCAGCAGCTCCAGACAGGGCTATGGCTACACCTTC
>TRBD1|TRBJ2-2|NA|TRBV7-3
CASSARDRDTGELFF
TGTGCCAGCAGCGCCCGGGACAGGGACACCGGGGAGCTGTTTTTT
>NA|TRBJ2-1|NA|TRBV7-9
CASSRTDLEGQFF
TGTGCCAGCAGCCGGACCGACTTGGAGGGGCAGTTCTTC
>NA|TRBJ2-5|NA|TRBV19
CASSIVTAPGTQYF
TGTGCCAGTAGTATTGTGACAGCCCCAGGGACCCAGTACTTC
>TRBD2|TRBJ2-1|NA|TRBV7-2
CASSLYTSDSYNEQFF
TGTGCCAGCAGCTTATATACTAGCGATTCTTACAATGAGCAGTTCTTC
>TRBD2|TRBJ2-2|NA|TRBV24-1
CATRFWTSGSGGNTGELFF
TGTGCCACCAGATTCTGGACTAGCGGGAGCGGTGGGAACACCGGGGAGCTGTTTTTT
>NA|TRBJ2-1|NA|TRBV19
CASSITRGTYNEQFF
TGTGCCAGTAGTATAACGCGGGGCACCTACAATGAGCAGTTCTTC
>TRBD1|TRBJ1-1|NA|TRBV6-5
CASRPGTGGETEAFF
TGTGCCAGCAGGCCCGGGACAGGGGGAGAGACTGAAGCTTTCTTT
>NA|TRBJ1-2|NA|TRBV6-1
CASSENLVGQTTNYGYTF
TGTGCCAGCAGTGAAAATTTAGTAGGGCAGACTACAAACTATGGCTACACCTTC
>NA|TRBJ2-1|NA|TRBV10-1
CAIYPGRVYNEQFF
TGCGCCATCTACCCAGGGCGAGTTTACAATGAGCAGTTCTTC
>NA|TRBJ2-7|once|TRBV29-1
CSVARRASYEQYF
TGCAGCGTTGCCAGGAGGGCATCCTACGAGCAGTACTTC
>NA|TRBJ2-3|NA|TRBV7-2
CASRAGPNTDTQYF
TGTGCCAGCCGGGCGGGACCAAACACAGATACGCAGTATTTT
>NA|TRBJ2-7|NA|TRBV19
CASSPPAGGNEQYF
TGTGCCAGTAGTCCTCCGGCAGGGGGGAACGAGCAGTACTTC
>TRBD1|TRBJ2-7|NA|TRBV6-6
CASSYATTGAEQYF
TGTGCCAGCAGTTACGCCACGACAGGGGCCGAGCAGTACTTC
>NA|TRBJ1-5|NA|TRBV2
CASSPRGGGDQPQHF
TGTGCCAGCAGTCCTAGGGGAGGAGGGGATCAGCCCCAGCATTTT